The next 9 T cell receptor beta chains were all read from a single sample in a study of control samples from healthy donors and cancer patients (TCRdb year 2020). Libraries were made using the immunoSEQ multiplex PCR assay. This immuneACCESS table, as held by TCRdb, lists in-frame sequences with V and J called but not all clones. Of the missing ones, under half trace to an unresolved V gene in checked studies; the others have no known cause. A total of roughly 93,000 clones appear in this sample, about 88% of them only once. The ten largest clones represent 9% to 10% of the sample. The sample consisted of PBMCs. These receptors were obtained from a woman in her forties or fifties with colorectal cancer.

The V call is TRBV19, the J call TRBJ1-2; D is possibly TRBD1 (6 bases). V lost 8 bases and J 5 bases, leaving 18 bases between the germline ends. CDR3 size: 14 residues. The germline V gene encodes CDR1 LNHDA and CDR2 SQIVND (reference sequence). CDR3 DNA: TGTGCCAGTCACCCCGGGGGACAACCTTATGGCTACACCTTC. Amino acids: CASHPGGQPYGYTF.

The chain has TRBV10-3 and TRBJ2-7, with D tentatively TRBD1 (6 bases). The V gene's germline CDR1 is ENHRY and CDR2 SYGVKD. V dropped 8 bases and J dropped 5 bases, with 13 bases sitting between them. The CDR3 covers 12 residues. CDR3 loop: CAISGQGNEQYV. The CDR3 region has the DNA TGTGCCATCTCCGGCCAGGGGAACGAGCAGTACGTC.

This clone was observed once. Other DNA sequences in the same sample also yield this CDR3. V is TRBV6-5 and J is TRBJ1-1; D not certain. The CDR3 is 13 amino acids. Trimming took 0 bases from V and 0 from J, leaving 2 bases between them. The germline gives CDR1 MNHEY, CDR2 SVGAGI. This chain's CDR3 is CASSYSLNTEAFF. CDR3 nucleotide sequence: TGTGCCAGCAGTTACTCGTTGAACACTGAAGCTTTCTTT.

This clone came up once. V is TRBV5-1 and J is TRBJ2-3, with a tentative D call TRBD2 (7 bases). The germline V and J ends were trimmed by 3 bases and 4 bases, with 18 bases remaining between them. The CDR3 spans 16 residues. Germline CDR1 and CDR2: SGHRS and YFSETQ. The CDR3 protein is CASSSSSGAGADTQYF. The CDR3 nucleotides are TGCGCCAGCAGCTCCTCTTCGGGGGCGGGGGCAGATACGCAGTATTTT.

The CDR3 spells CASSLANRQETQYF. DNA of the CDR3: TGTGCCAGCAGCTTGGCCAACAGGCAAGAGACCCAGTACTTC. The V and J genes are TRBV5-5 and TRBJ2-5; D is possibly TRBD1 (5 bases). From germline, CDR1 is SGHKS and CDR2 YYEKEE (reference sequence). The CDR3 loop spans 14 amino acids. V lost 0 bases to trimming and J lost 2 bases, with 8 bases between them. The full variable domain, completed using reference TRBV5-5 and TRBJ2-5, is DAGVTQSPTHLIKTRGQQVTLRCSPISGHKSVSWYQQVLGQGPQFIFQYYEKEERGRGNFPDRFSARQFPNYSSELNVNALLLGDSALYLCASSLANRQETQYFGPGTRLLVL.

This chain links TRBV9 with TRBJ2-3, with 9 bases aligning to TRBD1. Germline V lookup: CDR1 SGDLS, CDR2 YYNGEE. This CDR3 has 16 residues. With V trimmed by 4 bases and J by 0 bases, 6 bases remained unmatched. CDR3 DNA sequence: TGTGCCAGCAGCCCCAGGACAGGGGAAAGCACAGATACGCAGTATTTT. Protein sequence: CASSPRTGESTDTQYF. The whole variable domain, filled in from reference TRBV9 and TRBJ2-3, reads DSGVTQTPKHLITATGQRVTLRCSPRSGDLSVYWYQQSLDQGLQFLIQYYNGEERAKGNILERFSAQQFPDLHSELNLSSLELGDSALYFCASSPRTGESTDTQYFGPGTRLTVL.

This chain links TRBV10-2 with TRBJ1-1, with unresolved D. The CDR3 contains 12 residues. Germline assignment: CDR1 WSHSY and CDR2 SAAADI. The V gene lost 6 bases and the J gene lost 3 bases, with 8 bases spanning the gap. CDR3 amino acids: CASRAGDTEAFF. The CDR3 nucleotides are TGCGCCAGCAGGGCAGGAGACACTGAAGCTTTCTTT.

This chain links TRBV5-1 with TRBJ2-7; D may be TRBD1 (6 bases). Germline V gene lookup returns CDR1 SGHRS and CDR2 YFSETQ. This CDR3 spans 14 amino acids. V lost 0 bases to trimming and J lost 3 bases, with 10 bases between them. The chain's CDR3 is CASSLGTDNYEQYV. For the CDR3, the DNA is TGCGCCAGCAGCTTGGGGACAGACAACTACGAGCAGTACGTC.

CDR3 sequence (DNA): TGCAGTGCAGGGACAGCACACGGCTACACCTTC. Translation gives CSAGTAHGYTF. The rearrangement links TRBV20-1 to TRBJ1-2, with 7 positions matching TRBD1. Germline V gives CDR1 DFQATT, CDR2 SNEGSKA (reference sequence). With V trimmed by 6 bases and J by 8 bases, 6 bases remained unmatched. CDR3 size: 11 residues.